This T cell receptor beta chain was recovered during a study of T-cell reconstitution after alpha-beta-depleted transplantation in children. This clonotype was observed once. The authors prepared the TCRbeta library with unique molecular identifiers. Via MiXCR, TCRdb re-called the PCR reads, giving one row per CDR3 protein. This sample has hundreds of thousands of distinct CDR3 sequences, with 10% found just once. The origin of this receptor is a human donor who donated a stem cell graft to a child with acute myeloid leukemia. The material sequenced was PBMCs from the stem cell graft donor, taken from the stem cell graft.

CDR3 region: CASLLPGTAHWAQYF. Written as DNA, the CDR3 is TGTGCCAGCCTTCTTCCCGGGACAGCCCACTGGGCCCAGTACTTC. J is TRBJ2-5 and V is TRBV2; 7 bases are a match to TRBD1. CDR1 SNHLY and CDR2 FYNNEI come from the germline V gene. V was pared by 8 bases and J by 9 bases, with 18 bases of the junction left unmatched. The length of the CDR3 is 15 residues.